Included here is one T cell receptor (beta chain) sequence, with context. Combining a sample-barcoded 5' primer with a J-beta primer mix, a second PCR ran for roughly 7 to 11 cycles. TCRdb used MiXCR to reprocess the 5' RACE reads, holding one entry per CDR3 protein. The sample comprises about 940,000 distinct CDR3 sequences, around 46% of which are singletons, and around an eighth rests with the top ten. The data derive from a study of blood T cells in healthy people across ages. Germline CDR1 and CDR2: LGHDT and YNNKEL (reference sequence). This CDR3 is 15 amino acids long. Trimming took 1 base from V and 6 from J, leaving 10 bases between them.

The specimen was blood. J is TRBJ1-6 and V is TRBV3-1; D is unclear. The TCR comes from a man aged 25 to 45 in good health. The CDR3 is CASSQVLQSNSPLHF. CDR3 coding DNA: TGTGCCAGCAGCCAAGTTTTACAGAGTAATTCACCCCTCCACTTT.